The next 5 T cell receptor beta chains were all read from a single sample in a study of T cell repertoires in cytomegalovirus infection. TCRdb processed the reads anew with MiXCR; each CDR3 protein has one entry. The table lists a few hundred thousand distinct CDR3 sequences, roughly 34% of them singletons, with approximately 15% in the top ten. Their specific antigens are unknown. Sequenced material: cultured PBMCs, taken from culture after CMV antigen stimulation. The origin of the receptors is a human donor in good health (CMV status not recorded). Some clones in this sample may be carry-over from other donors' samples.

This clonotype was recorded at least ten times. The chain combines TRBV19 with TRBJ1-1, with D maybe TRBD1 (5 bases). The V gene's germline CDR1 is LNHDA and CDR2 SQIVND (reference sequence). The ends were cut back, 3 bases at V and 5 bases at J, with 16 bases in the middle. This CDR3 has 15 residues. The CDR3 region has the DNA TGTGCCAGTAGTATTCGGGAGGGGCGGGTTACTGAAGCTTTCTTT. Its translation is CASSIREGRVTEAFF.

This clonotype was observed a handful of times. The gene calls are TRBV27 and TRBJ1-1; the D is unclear. CDR1 MNHEY and CDR2 SMNVEV come from the germline V gene (reference sequence). Trimming pared 4 bases from V and 4 bases from J, leaving 16 bases between. CDR3 size: 15 residues. This CDR3 is CASSSIPGMSTEAFF. The CDR3 DNA is TGTGCCAGCAGTTCAATACCAGGTATGAGCACTGAAGCTTTCTTT.

This rearrangement joins TRBV7-2 to TRBJ2-3; 10 bases are a match to TRBD2. The V segment lost 3 bases and the J segment 1 base; nucleotides outside the gene matches: 4. The CDR3 is 16 residues long. Germline V gene sequence: CDR1 SGHTA, CDR2 FQGNSA. The CDR3 loop reads CASSFRAGGGTDTQYF. The CDR3 coding sequence is TGTGCCAGCAGCTTCCGAGCGGGAGGGGGCACAGATACGCAGTATTTT.

The chain has TRBV15 and TRBJ2-5; perhaps TRBD2 as D (6 bases). CDR1 and CDR2 (germline): LNHNV, YYDKDF (reference sequence). V was pared by 0 bases and J by 1 base, with 15 bases between. The CDR3 totals 17 residues. CDR3 nucleotide sequence: TGTGCCACCAGCAGAGAGCTCCTCCTGGGGGGCCAAGAGACCCAGTACTTC. Protein product: CATSRELLLGGQETQYF. Based on the CDR3 plus reference TRBV15 and TRBJ2-5, the full variable domain is DAMVIQNPRYQVTQFGKPVTLSCSQTLNHNVMYWYQQKSSQAPKLLFHYYDKDFNNEADTPDNFQSRRPNTSFCFLDIRSPGLGDTAMYLCATSRELLLGGQETQYFGPGTRLLVL.

The chain is built from TRBV7-9 and TRBJ1-2, with D possibly being TRBD1 (6 bases). Germline V gene lookup returns CDR1 SEHNR and CDR2 FQNEAQ (reference sequence). The CDR3 covers 14 residues. The V and J ends lost 7 bases and 4 bases respectively, with 16 bases between them. The CDR3 protein is CASTSRGRGYGYTF. CDR3 sequence (DNA): TGTGCCAGCACATCTAGGGGCAGGGGCTATGGCTACACCTTC.